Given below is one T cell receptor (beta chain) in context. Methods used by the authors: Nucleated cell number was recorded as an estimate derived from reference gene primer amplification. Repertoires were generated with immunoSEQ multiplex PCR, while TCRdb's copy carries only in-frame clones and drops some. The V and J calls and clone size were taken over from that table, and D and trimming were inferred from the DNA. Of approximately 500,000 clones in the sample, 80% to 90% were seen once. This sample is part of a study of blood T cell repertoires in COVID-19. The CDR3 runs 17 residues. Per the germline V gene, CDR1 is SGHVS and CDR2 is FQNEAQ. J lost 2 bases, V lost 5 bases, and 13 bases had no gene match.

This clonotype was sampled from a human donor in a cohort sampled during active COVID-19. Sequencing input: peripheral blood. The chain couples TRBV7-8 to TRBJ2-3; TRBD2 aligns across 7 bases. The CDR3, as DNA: TGTGCCAGCAGCATGAGGTCGACTAGCTCCTACACAGATACGCAGTATTTT. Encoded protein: CASSMRSTSSYTDTQYF. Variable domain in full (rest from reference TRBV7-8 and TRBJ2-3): GAGVSQSPRYKVAKRGQDVALRCDPISGHVSLFWYQQALGQGPEFLTYFQNEAQLDKSGLPSDRFFAERPEGSVSTLKIQRTQQEDSAVYLCASSMRSTSSYTDTQYFGPGTRLTVL.